This T cell receptor (beta chain) appears in the sequencing data of a study of regulatory T cells in long-lasting Graves disease. The CDR3 is 14 residues long. V gave up 1 base and J gave up 0 bases, with 8 bases separating them. Germline CDR1 and CDR2: DFQATT and SNEGSKA (reference sequence). As to time point: persistent/refractory GD, antithyroid drugs over 5 years with positive TRAb. The TCR library used RNA extracted from PBMCs. In the case of this clonotype: As yet, its antigen is unknown.

Construction of TCR beta libraries relied on iRepertoire HTBI primers and on Arm-PCR targeting CDR3 regions. TCRdb passed the multiplex PCR reads through MiXCR, listing each CDR3 protein once. Of approximately 400,000 distinct CDR3 sequences in the sample, 23% are singletons; the top ten hold around 26%. Notes on the study in general: Persistent Graves' patients showed reduced TCR diversity versus newly diagnosed patients.

Sequenced here: peripheral blood mononuclear cells (PBMCs), sampled when the disease was refractory, from a patient treated with antithyroid drugs. V is TRBV20-1 and J is TRBJ2-3; no clear D gene. The receptor was isolated from a female donor with Graves disease. DNA of the CDR3: TGCAGTGCTAGAGGGACCGCTAGCACAGATACGCAGTATTTT. As protein: CSARGTASTDTQYF.